This entry describes one T cell receptor beta chain. Its target is not known. Some second doses came at about 4 weeks and others at about 12 weeks; these were pooled. The sample belongs to a study of T cell responses to AZD1222 COVID-19 vaccine. Study outcomes and limitations: Two doses of AZD1222 preceded a rise in Spike-specific TCR breadth and depth. Donor demographics were predominantly white British with a female majority; clonal diversity may be underestimated. Only a handful of AZD1222 recipients were seropositive at baseline.

This CDR3 has 17 residues. V was cut by 6 bases and J by 2 bases, with 19 bases left in between. Repertoires were generated with immunoSEQ multiplex PCR, while TCRdb's copy carries only in-frame clones and drops some. The sample includes 190,000 or so clones, roughly 92% of them seen just once. The V gene is TRBV23-1, the J gene TRBJ1-4; perhaps TRBD1 as D (5 bases). TRBV23-1 is flagged as an ORF with uncertain function. Sequenced material: peripheral blood, taken 28 days after the second AZD1222 dose. The source is an adult who received the AZD1222 COVID-19 vaccine. CDR3 nucleotide sequence: TGCGCCAGCAGGGCCACGGGGGGAGGGGTGACTAATGAAAAACTGTTTTTT. This translates into CASRATGGGVTNEKLFF.